The T cell receptor (beta chain) described here comes from a study of blood T cell repertoires in COVID-19. Study-level background: Samples of COVID-19 (acute and convalescent) were obtained from the United States, Italy and Spain. Sample material is recorded as cDNA or gDNA derived from T cells, B-cell-depleted T cells, or PBMCs.

CDR1 and CDR2 (germline): LNHDA, SQIVND (reference sequence). This CDR3 region has 15 residues. V lost 5 bases and J lost 3, with 14 bases in between. In the authors' workflow: Amplification from reference gene primers served as the basis for estimated nucleated cell counts. TCRdb's table, derived via immunoSEQ multiplex PCR, lists solely in-frame clones and lacks some. V and J calls and clone size are as listed in that table; D and trimming were resolved from the DNA. The sample includes 130,000 or so clones, 65% to 85% of them seen just once. V gene TRBV19 combines with J gene TRBJ1-5; the D gene is possibly TRBD1 (6 bases). Sequences were obtained from peripheral blood. This clonotype was obtained from a woman older than 75 with acute or convalescent COVID-19. The DNA of the CDR3 is TGTGCCAGTAGTGGACAGATAAACTCCAATCAGCCCCAGCATTTT. Its protein is CASSGQINSNQPQHF. Drawing the rest from reference TRBV19 and TRBJ1-5, the complete variable domain is DGGITQSPKYLFRKEGQNVTLSCEQNLNHDAMYWYRQDPGQGLRLIYYSQIVNDFQKGDIAEGYSVSREKKESFPLTVTSAQKNPTAFYLCASSGQINSNQPQHFGDGTRLSIL.